The source of this TCR beta chain is a study of T-cell memory formation after mild COVID-19. Libraries for TCRalpha and TCRbeta carried sample barcodes and unique molecular identifiers via 5'RACE. TCRdb re-called the 5' RACE reads with MiXCR, one entry per CDR3 protein. The table shows approximately 480,000 distinct CDR3 sequences, with around a sixth occurring only once. This clonotype was seen a few times. The sequenced sample was PBMCs or a T cell subset sorted from them (not recorded which). This clonotype originated in an adult woman who had mild COVID-19 (a few samples of this study predate the infection). Cell type and time point are not known.

The CDR3 nucleotides are TGTGCCAGCAGCTTAATGGTGGGCAATGAGCAGTTCTTC. It specifies CASSLMVGNEQFF. This chain links TRBV7-3 with TRBJ2-1; D not resolved. Germline assignment: CDR1 SGHTA and CDR2 FQGTGA. This CDR3 is built from 13 residues. V was trimmed by 1 base and J by 6 bases, leaving 7 bases between them.